Listed here are 20 T cell receptor beta chains from one sample, sequenced in a study of T cells in localized non-small cell lung cancer. Measured with immunoSEQ multiplex PCR; TCRdb has only the in-frame clones, and not every one. The sample consists of 100,000 to 150,000 clones, approximately 88% of them appearing once. The sample in question was peripheral blood, obtained before any cancer treatment. The receptors stem from a female donor aged 60 or older with stage I lung adenocarcinoma.

The V gene is TRBV18, the J gene TRBJ2-7; D is undetermined. V lost 1 base to trimming and J lost 3 bases, with 13 bases between them. Germline loops: CDR1 KGHSH, CDR2 LQKENI. The CDR3 has 15 residues. The CDR3 DNA follows: TGTGCCAGCTCACCACGGAATATGGGTAACTACGAGCAGTACTTC. Translated: CASSPRNMGNYEQYF.

The chain links TRBV25-1 to TRBJ1-6, with D unclear. Deletions cut 6 bases from V and 7 bases from J, with 13 bases between. The CDR3 spans 14 residues. The germline V gene encodes CDR1 MGHDK and CDR2 SYGVNS. The CDR3 sequence is CASRQDLPNSPLHF. The CDR3 bases are TGTGCCAGCAGACAAGATCTTCCCAATTCACCCCTCCACTTT. Variable domain in full (rest from reference TRBV25-1 and TRBJ1-6): EADIYQTPRYLVIGTGKKITLECSQTMGHDKMYWYQQDPGMELHLIHYSYGVNSTEKGDLSSESTVSRIRTEHFPLTLESARPSHTSQYLCASRQDLPNSPLHFGNGTRLTVT.

This clone was detected only once. J is TRBJ2-1 and V is TRBV7-2; D is possibly TRBD1 or TRBD2 (5 bases each). Trimming stripped 6 bases from V and 4 bases from J, with 19 bases between. Germline values: CDR1 SGHTA, CDR2 FQGNSA. This CDR3 region has 16 residues. The CDR3 is CASRYGANPFYNEQFF. CDR3 in DNA: TGTGCCAGCAGATACGGGGCCAACCCCTTTTACAATGAGCAGTTCTTC.

The rearrangement links TRBV28 to TRBJ1-3; D is unclear. Germline lookup yields CDR1 MDHEN and CDR2 SYDVKM. V lost 6 bases, J lost 0 bases, and 6 bases lay in between. The CDR3 covers 13 residues. The CDR3 reads CASSSDSGNTIYF. The CDR3 bases are TGTGCCAGCAGCTCAGACTCTGGAAACACCATATATTTT.

The chain uses TRBV9 and TRBJ2-5, with D possibly matching TRBD2 (5 bases). The CDR3 consists of 14 residues. Germline V gene sequence: CDR1 SGDLS, CDR2 YYNGEE. V lost 1 base, J lost 5 bases, and 12 bases lay in between. The CDR3 DNA reads TGTGCCAGCAGCGTATCGGACTCGCGTGAGACCCAGTACTTC. Amino acids: CASSVSDSRETQYF. Full variable domain (rest looked up from reference TRBV9 and TRBJ2-5): DSGVTQTPKHLITATGQRVTLRCSPRSGDLSVYWYQQSLDQGLQFLIQYYNGEERAKGNILERFSAQQFPDLHSELNLSSLELGDSALYFCASSVSDSRETQYFGPGTRLLVL.

The rearrangement links TRBV5-4 to TRBJ2-2, with 8 bases that match TRBD2. The V and J ends lost 0 bases and 2 bases, in that order; junction bases with no gene match: 15. This CDR3 comprises 20 residues. Germline assignment: CDR1 SGHNT and CDR2 YYREEE (reference sequence). The CDR3 DNA is TGTGCCAGCAGCTTGGGAGCCCCCGGGAGGGCCGCAACCAACACCGGGGAGCTGTTTTTT. Translating gives CASSLGAPGRAATNTGELFF. Together with reference TRBV5-4 and TRBJ2-2, the CDR3 gives the full variable domain: ETGVTQSPTHLIKTRGQQVTLRCSSQSGHNTVSWYQQALGQGPQFIFQYYREEENGRGNFPPRFSGLQFPNYSSELNVNALELDDSALYLCASSLGAPGRAATNTGELFFGEGSRLTVL.

The rearrangement joins TRBV7-3 to TRBJ2-1; no reliable D call. The CDR3 is made up of 14 amino acids. The germline V gene has CDR1 SGHTA and CDR2 FQGTGA. V dropped 0 bases and J dropped 7 bases, with 10 bases sitting between them. The CDR3 here is CASSLTSDSNEQFF. The CDR3 bases are TGTGCCAGCAGCTTAACTTCTGATAGTAATGAGCAGTTCTTC.

The chain combines TRBV11-3 with TRBJ2-2, with 10 bases fitting TRBD2. Germline-derived CDR1 and CDR2 are SGHNT and YENEEA. The CDR3 loop spans 14 amino acids. V was clipped by 4 bases and J by 8 bases; unmatched bases: 4. CDR3 sequence reads: CASSSLAGVGELFF. Written as DNA, the CDR3 is TGTGCCAGCAGCTCCCTAGCGGGGGTTGGGGAGCTGTTTTTT.

V is TRBV5-4 and J is TRBJ1-1; 9 nucleotides line up with TRBD1. The CDR3 is made up of 14 amino acids. The trim removed 4 bases at V and 4 bases at J, leaving 5 bases unmatched. From germline, CDR1 is SGHNT and CDR2 YYREEE (reference sequence). CDR3 region: CASSRDRVVTEAFF. DNA for the CDR3: TGTGCCAGCAGCCGGGACAGGGTAGTCACTGAAGCTTTCTTT.

J is TRBJ2-7 and V is TRBV2; D unclear. Trimming removed 3 bases from V and 2 bases from J, with 5 bases in between. CDR1 SNHLY and CDR2 FYNNEI come from the germline V gene. This CDR3 contains 12 residues. This chain's CDR3 is CASSDVAYEQYF. The CDR3 bases are TGTGCCAGCAGTGACGTAGCCTACGAGCAGTACTTC.

This rearrangement joins TRBV29-1 to TRBJ1-1; D gene ambiguous. V lost 5 bases, J lost 4 bases, and 14 bases lay in between. This CDR3 has 13 amino acids. Germline V gene data show CDR1 as SQVTM and CDR2 as ANQGSEA. CDR3 protein: CSVSRLVGTEAFF. The CDR3 coding sequence is TGCAGCGTTAGTAGGTTGGTGGGCACTGAAGCTTTCTTT.

V gene TRBV5-1 combines with J gene TRBJ2-3; 11 nucleotides agree with TRBD1. Trimming removed 4 bases from V and 3 bases from J; junction bases left unmatched: 7. This CDR3 has 16 amino acids. Germline values: CDR1 SGHRS, CDR2 YFSETQ. The CDR3, as DNA: TGCGCCAGCAGCCCTAGGACAGGGGGCAGAACAGATACGCAGTATTTT. Protein product: CASSPRTGGRTDTQYF.

The chain couples TRBV2 to TRBJ2-1, with TRBD2 matching 12 bases. Germline CDR1 is SNHLY and CDR2 is FYNNEI. The CDR3 spans 15 residues. V lost 4 bases and J lost 6; bases outside the gene matches: 4. CDR3 amino acids: CASSGASGRANEQFF. In nucleotides, the CDR3 is TGTGCCAGCAGTGGCGCTAGCGGGAGGGCCAATGAGCAGTTCTTC.

This clone was observed a single time. This CDR3 is CASNRDSEYVTDTQYF. The DNA of the CDR3 is TGCGCCAGCAACCGGGACTCCGAATATGTCACAGATACGCAGTATTTT. This chain joins TRBV4-1 and TRBJ2-3, with D possibly TRBD2 on 6 matching bases. The V gene lost 7 bases and the J gene lost 2 bases, with 19 bases spanning the gap. The germline V gene has CDR1 MGHRA and CDR2 YSYEKL. The length of the CDR3 is 16 residues.

Notes on this clone: The germline gene is not matched at one end of the junction; a read error may be the cause. The chain employs TRBV2 and TRBJ2-4; D possibly corresponds to TRBD1 (6 bases). This CDR3 region has 11 residues. Per the germline V gene, CDR1 is SNHLY and CDR2 is FYNNEI. The CDR3 reads CASSEGGQVSF. CDR3 sequence (DNA): TGTGCCAGCAGTGAAGGGGGGCAAGTGTCTTTC.

This chain joins TRBV6-6 and TRBJ1-2, with D perhaps matching TRBD1 (5 bases). The V gene lost 0 bases and the J gene lost 7 bases, with 9 bases spanning the gap. The CDR3 loop spans 13 amino acids. CDR1 is MNHNY and CDR2 is SVGAGI in the germline V gene (reference sequence). CDR3 in amino acids: CASSYSQGSGYTF. CDR3 DNA sequence: TGTGCCAGCAGTTACTCGCAGGGCTCTGGCTACACCTTC.

The chain combines TRBV28 with TRBJ2-5, with a possible D match to TRBD2 (7 bases). The tail of the sequence fits TRBJ2-7 better, so the J call may be wrong. Germline loops: CDR1 MDHEN, CDR2 SYDVKM. The CDR3 runs 11 residues. CDR3 DNA: TGTGGGGGGGGCTGCCCCTACGAGCAGTACTTC. This translates into CGGGCPYEQYF.

This clone was observed a few times. V and J are TRBV5-6 and TRBJ1-4; D is undetermined. This CDR3 has 14 amino acids. Germline V CDR1 and CDR2: SGHDT, YYEEEE. In nucleotides, the CDR3 is TGTGGATCGATGTCTGCCAGACGAAATGAAAAACTGTTTTTT. This encodes CGSMSARRNEKLFF.

This clone was detected only once. This chain uses TRBV5-6 with TRBJ2-7; 8 bases align to TRBD1. The germline V gene encodes CDR1 SGHDT and CDR2 YYEEEE. Germline trimming cut 4 bases from V and 5 bases from J; bases unmatched to any gene: 11. The CDR3 is 15 residues long. CDR3 bases: TGTGCCAGCAGCGCGACAGGGGTTAAGACTAACGAGCAGTACTTC. This translates into CASSATGVKTNEQYF.

The V and J genes are TRBV7-3 and TRBJ2-7, with a tentative D call TRBD1 (5 bases). The CDR3 has 14 amino acids. Germline lookup yields CDR1 SGHTA and CDR2 FQGTGA. The V gene lost 1 base and the J gene lost 0 bases, with 7 bases spanning the gap. The CDR3 here is CASSLSRVSYEQYF. The CDR3 nucleotides read TGTGCCAGCAGCTTAAGCAGGGTCTCCTACGAGCAGTACTTC.